These T cell receptor beta chains were read from a single sample in a study of T-cell memory formation after mild COVID-19. TCRdb analysed the 5' RACE reads with MiXCR anew, one entry per CDR3 protein. The table includes hundreds of thousands of distinct CDR3 sequences, roughly 14% detected once. Sequencing used PBMCs or a T cell subset sorted from them (not recorded which). The receptors were gathered from an adult woman who had mild COVID-19 (a few samples of this study predate the infection). Cell type and time point are not known. Each CDR3 is given with its conserved first and last residue. D genes are given only for firm matches. Some rows mark clone size as missing; the rest say once, few, many or name a class of expanded clone.

len: 15
d_gene: NA
abundance: NA
j_gene: TRBJ1-2
v_gene: TRBV12-3/TRBV12-4
CDR3aa: CASSLRAGGNYGYTF
CDR3nt: TGTGCCAGCAGTTTACGCGCCGGGGGCAACTATGGCTACACCTTC

len: 15
d_gene: TRBD2
abundance: NA
j_gene: TRBJ2-1
v_gene: TRBV6-4
CDR3aa: CASSDSAGGPNEQFF
CDR3nt: TGTGCCAGCAGTGACTCAGCGGGGGGGCCCAATGAGCAGTTCTTC

len: 13
d_gene: NA
abundance: NA
j_gene: TRBJ2-1
v_gene: TRBV18
CDR3aa: CASSLVSGNEQFF
CDR3nt: TGTGCCAGCTCACTCGTCTCAGGGAATGAGCAGTTCTTC

len: 17
d_gene: NA
abundance: NA
j_gene: TRBJ2-1
v_gene: TRBV7-8
CDR3aa: CASSPSRQLWGNNEQFF
CDR3nt: TGTGCCAGCAGCCCGAGCCGGCAGCTTTGGGGGAACAATGAGCAGTTCTTC

len: 15
d_gene: TRBD1
abundance: few
j_gene: TRBJ2-3
v_gene: TRBV7-2
CDR3aa: CASSFPGQGPDTQYF
CDR3nt: TGTGCCAGCAGCTTCCCGGGACAGGGGCCAGATACGCAGTATTTT

len: 16
d_gene: TRBD2
abundance: NA
j_gene: TRBJ2-3
v_gene: TRBV18
CDR3aa: CASSRRTSGRSDTQYF
CDR3nt: TGTGCCAGCTCACGACGGACTAGCGGGAGATCAGATACGCAGTATTTT

len: 13
d_gene: NA
abundance: NA
j_gene: TRBJ2-5
v_gene: TRBV24-1
CDR3aa: CATSALRGEPQYF
CDR3nt: TGTGCCACCAGTGCCTTAAGAGGGGAGCCCCAGTACTTC

len: 19
d_gene: TRBD2
abundance: NA
j_gene: TRBJ2-2
v_gene: TRBV27
CDR3aa: CASSRNGLAGFANTGELFF
CDR3nt: TGTGCCAGCAGTCGAAATGGACTAGCGGGGTTCGCGAACACCGGGGAGCTGTTTTTT

len: 12
d_gene: NA
abundance: few
j_gene: TRBJ2-2
v_gene: TRBV25-1
CDR3aa: CASSEYGEELFF
CDR3nt: TGTGCCAGCAGTGAATACGGGGAGGAGCTGTTTTTT

len: 20
d_gene: TRBD1
abundance: NA
j_gene: TRBJ2-1
v_gene: TRBV5-5
CDR3aa: CASSFPGQVQNPLSYNEQFF
CDR3nt: TGTGCCAGCAGCTTCCCGGGACAGGTCCAAAACCCCCTCTCCTACAATGAGCAGTTCTTC

len: 15
d_gene: TRBD1
abundance: NA
j_gene: TRBJ1-4
v_gene: TRBV5-4
CDR3aa: CASSLRQGGGEKLFF
CDR3nt: TGTGCCAGCAGCTTAAGACAGGGAGGCGGTGAAAAACTGTTTTTT

len: 14
d_gene: NA
abundance: few
j_gene: TRBJ1-1
v_gene: TRBV20-1
CDR3aa: CSAPDGTSNTEAFF
CDR3nt: TGCAGTGCCCCCGACGGGACTTCGAACACTGAAGCTTTCTTT

len: 15
d_gene: NA
abundance: many
j_gene: TRBJ1-5
v_gene: TRBV24-1
CDR3aa: CATYTSRAGRQPQHF
CDR3nt: TGTGCCACCTATACTTCTCGGGCAGGGCGTCAGCCCCAGCATTTT

len: 14
d_gene: NA
abundance: NA
j_gene: TRBJ1-6
v_gene: TRBV5-4
CDR3aa: CASSLSGHNSPLHF
CDR3nt: TGTGCCAGCAGCTTGTCCGGACATAATTCACCCCTCCACTTT

len: 15
d_gene: NA
abundance: many
j_gene: TRBJ2-1
v_gene: TRBV7-2
CDR3aa: CASSLDYTSYNEQFF
CDR3nt: TGTGCCAGCAGCTTAGACTATACCTCCTACAATGAGCAGTTCTTC

len: 15
d_gene: TRBD1
abundance: NA
j_gene: TRBJ2-1
v_gene: TRBV7-2
CDR3aa: CASSGRQGTYNEQFF
CDR3nt: TGTGCCAGCAGCGGCCGACAGGGAACCTACAATGAGCAGTTCTTC

len: 12
d_gene: NA
abundance: NA
j_gene: TRBJ1-1
v_gene: TRBV12-3/TRBV12-4
CDR3aa: CASRESGTEAFF
CDR3nt: TGTGCCAGCAGGGAGTCCGGGACTGAAGCTTTCTTT

len: 16
d_gene: NA
abundance: few
j_gene: TRBJ1-4
v_gene: TRBV5-5
CDR3aa: CASSLVPSSQNEKLFF
CDR3nt: TGTGCCAGCAGCTTGGTACCATCGAGCCAGAATGAAAAACTGTTTTTT

len: 15
d_gene: NA
abundance: many
j_gene: TRBJ2-4
v_gene: TRBV5-1
CDR3aa: CASSLGGLAKNIQYF
CDR3nt: TGCGCCAGCAGCCTAGGGGGGCTAGCCAAAAACATTCAGTACTTC

len: 15
d_gene: NA
abundance: NA
j_gene: TRBJ1-3
v_gene: TRBV12-3/TRBV12-4
CDR3aa: CASRPTGSAGNTIYF
CDR3nt: TGTGCCAGCAGGCCTACAGGGTCTGCCGGAAACACCATATATTTT

len: 14
d_gene: NA
abundance: once
j_gene: TRBJ2-7
v_gene: TRBV27
CDR3aa: CASRRRGSGYEQYF
CDR3nt: TGTGCCAGCAGGCGTCGGGGGTCGGGTTACGAGCAGTACTTC

len: 15
d_gene: NA
abundance: few
j_gene: TRBJ1-1
v_gene: TRBV5-1
CDR3aa: CASSLSQVPNTEAFF
CDR3nt: TGCGCCAGCAGCTTGTCTCAGGTACCGAACACTGAAGCTTTCTTT

len: 14
d_gene: TRBD1
abundance: few
j_gene: TRBJ1-1
v_gene: TRBV7-9
CDR3aa: CASSTRQGGTEAFF
CDR3nt: TGTGCCAGCAGCACTAGACAGGGGGGTACTGAAGCTTTCTTT

len: 14
d_gene: TRBD2
abundance: NA
j_gene: TRBJ2-5
v_gene: TRBV4-1
CDR3aa: CASSLAGAWETQYF
CDR3nt: TGCGCCAGCAGCCTAGCGGGAGCATGGGAGACCCAGTACTTC

len: 13
d_gene: NA
abundance: NA
j_gene: TRBJ2-1
v_gene: TRBV10-3
CDR3aa: CAITNVADNEQFF
CDR3nt: TGTGCCATCACCAACGTGGCCGACAATGAGCAGTTCTTC

len: 13
d_gene: NA
abundance: many
j_gene: TRBJ2-7
v_gene: TRBV18
CDR3aa: CASSPGSSYEQYF
CDR3nt: TGTGCCAGCTCACCAGGGTCCTCCTACGAGCAGTACTTC

len: 17
d_gene: NA
abundance: NA
j_gene: TRBJ2-1
v_gene: TRBV7-3
CDR3aa: CASSSLPRDGQHNEQFF
CDR3nt: TGTGCCAGCAGCTCTCTCCCCCGGGACGGCCAGCACAATGAGCAGTTCTTC

len: 14
d_gene: TRBD1
abundance: many
j_gene: TRBJ2-4
v_gene: TRBV6-5
CDR3aa: CASSPRGRVNIQYF
CDR3nt: TGTGCCAGCAGTCCCAGGGGGCGTGTGAACATTCAGTACTTC

len: 15
d_gene: TRBD1
abundance: NA
j_gene: TRBJ2-1
v_gene: TRBV12-3/TRBV12-4
CDR3aa: CASSHRDRGGNEQFF
CDR3nt: TGTGCCAGCAGTCACCGGGACAGGGGGGGCAATGAGCAGTTCTTC

len: 17
d_gene: NA
abundance: NA
j_gene: TRBJ2-3
v_gene: TRBV10-3
CDR3aa: CAISDPPDATSAVTQYF
CDR3nt: TGTGCCATCAGTGACCCCCCCGATGCGACTTCTGCTGTTACGCAGTATTTT

len: 15
d_gene: TRBD2
abundance: few
j_gene: TRBJ2-7
v_gene: TRBV12-3/TRBV12-4
CDR3aa: CASSLSGGASYEQYF
CDR3nt: TGTGCCAGCAGTTTAAGCGGGGGAGCCTCCTACGAGCAGTACTTC

len: 16
d_gene: TRBD1
abundance: NA
j_gene: TRBJ2-2
v_gene: TRBV7-2
CDR3aa: CASSPRRRQGTGELFF
CDR3nt: TGTGCCAGCAGCCCCCGGCGGAGACAGGGGACCGGGGAGCTGTTTTTT

len: 19
d_gene: NA
abundance: NA
j_gene: TRBJ2-6
v_gene: TRBV9
CDR3aa: CASSSGVGALDTGANVLTF
CDR3nt: TGTGCCAGCAGCTCCGGAGTAGGGGCATTGGATACTGGGGCCAACGTCCTGACTTTC

len: 14
d_gene: NA
abundance: NA
j_gene: TRBJ1-1
v_gene: TRBV5-1
CDR3aa: CASSLEWGRTEAFF
CDR3nt: TGCGCCAGCAGCTTGGAGTGGGGAAGGACTGAAGCTTTCTTT

len: 15
d_gene: TRBD1
abundance: NA
j_gene: TRBJ2-1
v_gene: TRBV7-2
CDR3aa: CASSMDRGTHNEQFF
CDR3nt: TGTGCCAGCAGTATGGACAGGGGGACTCACAATGAGCAGTTCTTC

len: 15
d_gene: NA
abundance: NA
j_gene: TRBJ2-3
v_gene: TRBV2
CDR3aa: CASSDLGVVTDTQYF
CDR3nt: TGTGCCAGCAGCGATTTAGGTGTGGTCACAGATACGCAGTATTTT

len: 13
d_gene: NA
abundance: few
j_gene: TRBJ2-1
v_gene: TRBV29-1
CDR3aa: CSVRDLRGRKQFF
CDR3nt: TGCAGCGTAAGGGACCTGAGGGGGAGGAAGCAGTTCTTC

len: 16
d_gene: TRBD2
abundance: NA
j_gene: TRBJ2-1
v_gene: TRBV25-1
CDR3aa: CASSDRVAGKDNEQFF
CDR3nt: TGTGCCAGCAGTGACAGGGTAGCGGGTAAAGACAATGAGCAGTTCTTC

len: 14
d_gene: NA
abundance: NA
j_gene: TRBJ1-3
v_gene: TRBV6-5
CDR3aa: CASSYSRRGNTIYF
CDR3nt: TGTGCCAGCAGTTACTCGAGGAGGGGAAACACCATATATTTT

len: 15
d_gene: TRBD1
abundance: few
j_gene: TRBJ1-1
v_gene: TRBV7-9
CDR3aa: CASSPGGRGNTEAFF
CDR3nt: TGTGCCAGCAGCCCAGGGGGTAGGGGGAACACTGAAGCTTTCTTT

len: 14
d_gene: TRBD1
abundance: NA
j_gene: TRBJ1-5
v_gene: TRBV2
CDR3aa: CASRGTARNQPQHF
CDR3nt: TGTGCCAGCAGGGGGACAGCCCGCAATCAGCCCCAGCATTTT

len: 17
d_gene: NA
abundance: NA
j_gene: TRBJ1-1
v_gene: TRBV4-1
CDR3aa: CASSRRRGRNMNTEAFF
CDR3nt: TGCGCCAGCAGCCGTCGTCGGGGGCGAAACATGAACACTGAAGCTTTCTTT

len: 16
d_gene: NA
abundance: few
j_gene: TRBJ1-1
v_gene: TRBV5-5
CDR3aa: CASSLEQGGALTEAFF
CDR3nt: TGTGCCAGCAGCTTGGAGCAGGGAGGTGCACTCACTGAAGCTTTCTTT

len: 15
d_gene: NA
abundance: NA
j_gene: TRBJ1-5
v_gene: TRBV9
CDR3aa: CASSLREGLGEPQHF
CDR3nt: TGTGCCAGCAGCTTGAGGGAGGGACTGGGGGAGCCCCAGCATTTT

len: 14
d_gene: NA
abundance: NA
j_gene: TRBJ2-5
v_gene: TRBV6-5
CDR3aa: CASSYSNQGRTQYF
CDR3nt: TGTGCCAGCAGTTACTCGAATCAGGGGAGGACCCAGTACTTC

len: 12
d_gene: NA
abundance: once
j_gene: TRBJ2-1
v_gene: TRBV19
CDR3aa: CASSIALNEQFF
CDR3nt: TGTGCCAGTAGTATAGCGCTCAATGAGCAGTTCTTC

len: 12
d_gene: NA
abundance: many
j_gene: TRBJ1-1
v_gene: TRBV5-1
CDR3aa: CASSKPGVEAFF
CDR3nt: TGCGCCAGCAGCAAACCGGGAGTTGAAGCTTTCTTT

len: 14
d_gene: NA
abundance: many
j_gene: TRBJ1-1
v_gene: TRBV12-3/TRBV12-4
CDR3aa: CASSLEGFLTEAFF
CDR3nt: TGTGCCAGCAGTTTAGAGGGGTTTTTGACTGAAGCTTTCTTT

len: 15
d_gene: TRBD2
abundance: few
j_gene: TRBJ2-1
v_gene: TRBV29-1
CDR3aa: CSVWGTSGSYNEQFF
CDR3nt: TGCAGCGTATGGGGAACTAGCGGAAGCTACAATGAGCAGTTCTTC

len: 16
d_gene: TRBD1
abundance: NA
j_gene: TRBJ2-1
v_gene: TRBV24-1
CDR3aa: CATSDSRDRGVNEQFF
CDR3nt: TGTGCCACCAGTGATTCCCGGGACAGGGGAGTGAATGAGCAGTTCTTC

len: 14
d_gene: TRBD2
abundance: few
j_gene: TRBJ2-1
v_gene: TRBV7-2
CDR3aa: CASTGTSGYNEQFF
CDR3nt: TGTGCCAGCACCGGGACTAGCGGGTACAATGAGCAGTTCTTC